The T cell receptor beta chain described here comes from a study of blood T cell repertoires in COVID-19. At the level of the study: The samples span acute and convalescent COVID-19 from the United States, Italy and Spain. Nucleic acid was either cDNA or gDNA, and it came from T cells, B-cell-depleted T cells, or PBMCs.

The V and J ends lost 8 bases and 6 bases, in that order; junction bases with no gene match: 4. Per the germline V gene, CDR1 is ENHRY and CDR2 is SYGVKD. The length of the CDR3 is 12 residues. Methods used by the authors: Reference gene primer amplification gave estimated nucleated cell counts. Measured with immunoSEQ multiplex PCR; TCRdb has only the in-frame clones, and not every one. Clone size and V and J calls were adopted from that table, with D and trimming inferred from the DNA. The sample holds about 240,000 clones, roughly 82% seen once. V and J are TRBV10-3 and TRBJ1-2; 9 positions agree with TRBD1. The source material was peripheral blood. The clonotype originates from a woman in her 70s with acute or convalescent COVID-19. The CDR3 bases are TGTGCCATCTCCTGGACAGGGGATGGCTACACCTTC. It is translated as CAISWTGDGYTF.